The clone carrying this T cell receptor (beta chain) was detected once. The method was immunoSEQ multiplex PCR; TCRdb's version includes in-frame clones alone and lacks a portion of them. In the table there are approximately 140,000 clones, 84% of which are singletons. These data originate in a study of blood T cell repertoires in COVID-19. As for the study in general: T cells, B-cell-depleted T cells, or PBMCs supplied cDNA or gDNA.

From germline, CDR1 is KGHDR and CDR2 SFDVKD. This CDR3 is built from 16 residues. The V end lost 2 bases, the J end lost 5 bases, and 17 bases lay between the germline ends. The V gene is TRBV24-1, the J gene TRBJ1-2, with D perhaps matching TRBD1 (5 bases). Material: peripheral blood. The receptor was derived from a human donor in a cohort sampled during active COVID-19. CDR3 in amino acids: CATSDSQADTKYGYTF. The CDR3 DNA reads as TGTGCCACCAGTGATTCACAGGCGGACACGAAATATGGCTACACCTTC.